This TCR beta chain derives from a study of response to subunit inactivated influenza vaccine. Study outcomes and limitations: Each seasonal influenza vaccination recruits few new T cells, the authors suggested.

TCRdb analysed the RT-PCR reads with MiXCR anew, one entry per CDR3 protein. The data hold 650,000 to 800,000 distinct CDR3 sequences, with roughly 13% observed a single time. As concerns this clonotype: The antigen is unknown.

Germline CDR1 LNHNV, CDR2 YYDKDF (reference sequence). This CDR3 is 14 amino acids long. Trimming took off 9 bases at V and 6 bases at J, with 21 bases between the two ends. Sequencing used PBMCs from blood, obtained roughly 15 days before vaccination. The gene calls are TRBV15 and TRBJ2-7; no definite D call. This receptor was taken from a man aged 50 to 60 who received an inactivated influenza vaccine. The CDR3 DNA is TGTGCCACGGCCAATAAAAAGACCGCCTCCGAGCAGTACTTC. The encoded protein is CATANKKTASEQYF.